These 27 T cell receptor beta chains came from one sample sequenced in a study of response to subunit inactivated influenza vaccine. TCRdb used MiXCR to reprocess the RT-PCR reads, holding one entry per CDR3 protein. The repertoire has roughly 790,000 distinct CDR3 sequences, 20% to 25% of them found once; the top ten carry roughly 10%. Sample: PBMCs from blood, taken more than 4 days after vaccination. All receptors come from a man aged 50-59 years who received an inactivated influenza vaccine.

The chain combines TRBV4-1 with TRBJ2-1, with TRBD1 identical over 9 bases. J was trimmed by 9 bases and V by 0 bases; bases with no gene match: 6. The CDR3 length is 15 residues. CDR1 and CDR2 from the germline V gene are MGHRA and YSYEKL. CDR3 in DNA: TGCGCCAGCAGCCAAGAAATACAGGGGGCCGGTGAGCAGTTCTTC. This translates into CASSQEIQGAGEQFF.

The CDR3 loop is CASSLGEARGMFF. The CDR3 DNA reads TGTGCCAGCAGCTTAGGCGAGGCCAGGGGTATGTTCTTC. This chain links TRBV7-2 with TRBJ2-1, with a weak D call TRBD1 (6 bases). The CDR3 covers 13 residues. From germline, CDR1 is SGHTA and CDR2 FQGNSA. V lost 1 base and J lost 15, with 16 bases in between.

The table lists this clonotype with a few counts. The chain carries TRBV7-8 and TRBJ1-2; TRBD1 agrees at 8 bases. Germline values: CDR1 SGHVS, CDR2 FQNEAQ. With 4 bases clipped from V and 4 bases from J, the junction kept 11 bases outside the gene matches. This CDR3 is 16 amino acids long. The CDR3 reads CASSSGPDRGTYGYTF. The CDR3 region has the DNA TGTGCCAGCAGCTCCGGGCCAGACAGGGGAACCTATGGCTACACCTTC.

This clonotype came up a few times. The chain has TRBV25-1 and TRBJ2-2, with a tentative D call TRBD2 (6 bases). Between the trimmed V and J ends, which lost 3 bases and 1 base, there was a span of 9 bases. This CDR3 has 15 residues. CDR1 is MGHDK, CDR2 SYGVNS, per germline. In nucleotides, the CDR3 is TGTGCCAGCAGTGATTGGGGGGAGAACACCGGGGAGCTGTTTTTT. Its translation is CASSDWGENTGELFF.

The sample holds a few counts of this clonotype. Compared with germline, one end of the junction differs, possibly owing to a read error. The chain is built from TRBV20-1 and TRBJ2-7, with D unresolved. The CDR3 consists of 12 residues. Per the germline V gene, CDR1 is DFQATT and CDR2 is SNEGSKA (reference sequence). The CDR3: CSASPISRTPDF. The CDR3 DNA reads TGCAGTGCTAGCCCCATCTCCCGGACCCCTGACTTC.

This chain joins TRBV12-3 or TRBV12-4 and TRBJ2-3; D unresolved. The CDR3 length is 14 residues. Deletions cut 6 bases from V and 1 base from J, with 11 bases between. The CDR3 nucleotides read TGTGCCAGCAGCAGACGACGGCGCACAGATACGCAGTATTTT. Encoded protein: CASSRRRRTDTQYF.

This clonotype came up many times. The chain is built from TRBV27 and TRBJ2-3; TRBD1 is a possible D gene (6 bases). The V and J ends lost 3 bases and 6 bases respectively, with 16 bases between them. The CDR3 contains 15 residues. The germline gives CDR1 MNHEY, CDR2 SMNVEV (reference sequence). CDR3 region: CASSFQGPRLDTQYF. The CDR3 nucleotides read TGTGCCAGCAGTTTTCAGGGGCCCCGTTTGGATACGCAGTATTTT.

This clonotype was detected only a few times. The CDR3 spells CASSPAGPYGYTF. For the CDR3, the DNA is TGTGCCAGCAGCCCGGCCGGTCCCTATGGCTACACCTTC. This chain connects TRBV7-9 to TRBJ1-2, with D unresolved. The CDR3 loop spans 13 amino acids. The germline V gene has CDR1 SEHNR and CDR2 FQNEAQ (reference sequence). Trimming cost V 5 bases and J 4 bases, with 11 bases left between them.

The chain is built from TRBV12-3 or TRBV12-4 and TRBJ2-2; 9 bases line up with TRBD1. This CDR3 has 14 amino acids. With 5 bases clipped from V and 6 bases from J, the junction kept 4 bases outside the gene matches. CDR3 in amino acids: CASSRTGVPGELFF. The DNA for the CDR3 is TGTGCCAGCAGTCGGACAGGGGTCCCCGGGGAGCTGTTTTTT.

V and J are TRBV19 and TRBJ2-1, with 10 bases aligning to TRBD1. After removal of 6 bases from V and 5 bases from J, the junction contained 4 bases not matched to a gene. CDR1 and CDR2 (germline): LNHDA, SQIVND (reference sequence). CDR3 length: 14 amino acids. The CDR3 DNA reads as TGTGCCAGTAGCGACAGGGGGCTCCACAATGAGCAGTTCTTC. Translating gives CASSDRGLHNEQFF.

The chain combines TRBV15 with TRBJ2-7; a weak D match, TRBD1 (6 bases). V dropped 5 bases and J dropped 2 bases, with 25 bases sitting between them. The CDR3 extends over 18 amino acids. Per germline, CDR1 LNHNV and CDR2 YYDKDF (reference sequence). The CDR3 DNA follows: TGTGCCACCAGCGAGGGGTTCCCGATGCAGGGGTCGACCTACGAGCAGTACTTC. Translated: CATSEGFPMQGSTYEQYF. Drawing the rest from reference TRBV15 and TRBJ2-7, the complete variable domain is DAMVIQNPRYQVTQFGKPVTLSCSQTLNHNVMYWYQQKSSQAPKLLFHYYDKDFNNEADTPDNFQSRRPNTSFCFLDIRSPGLGDTAMYLCATSEGFPMQGSTYEQYFGPGTRLTVT.

V and J are TRBV11-2 and TRBJ2-1; 7 positions agree with TRBD2. This CDR3 comprises 17 residues. With V trimmed by 5 bases and J by 10 bases, 20 bases remained unmatched. Germline loops: CDR1 SGHAT, CDR2 FQNNGV. The CDR3 spells CASSPRASSGTHGEQFF. DNA for the CDR3: TGTGCCAGCAGCCCGAGGGCCTCTAGCGGAACACATGGGGAGCAGTTCTTC.

V usage is TRBV12-3 or TRBV12-4 and J usage is TRBJ2-5; 8 positions match TRBD1. The length of the CDR3 is 14 residues. V lost 3 bases, J lost 5 bases, and 5 bases stayed unmatched. The CDR3 sequence: CASSFPDRAETQYF. CDR3 nucleotides: TGTGCCAGCAGTTTCCCGGACAGGGCGGAGACCCAGTACTTC.

This clonotype came up a few times. The chain uses TRBV12-3 or TRBV12-4 and TRBJ2-7; D possibly corresponds to TRBD1 (6 bases). The CDR3 contains 17 residues. Trimming left V 3 bases short and J 3 bases short, with 21 bases between. Here the CDR3 reads CASSFVSRPRGFYEQYF. CDR3 DNA: TGTGCCAGCAGTTTTGTCTCCCGGCCCAGGGGCTTCTACGAGCAGTACTTC.

The gene calls are TRBV20-1 and TRBJ2-1; 14 positions match TRBD2. Germline V gene sequence: CDR1 DFQATT, CDR2 SNEGSKA (reference sequence). CDR3 length: 14 residues. V dropped 4 bases and J dropped 10; count of bases not matched to a gene: 6. Here the CDR3 reads CSAKGLAGAGEQFF. The CDR3 coding sequence is TGCAGTGCTAAGGGACTAGCGGGGGCCGGGGAGCAGTTCTTC.

The chain combines TRBV4-1 with TRBJ2-7; D is tentatively TRBD1 or TRBD2 (6 bases each). V was clipped by 4 bases and J by 3 bases, with 16 bases between them. The CDR3 sequence is 15 residues long. CDR1 is MGHRA, CDR2 YSYEKL, per germline. Here the CDR3 DNA reads TGCGCCAGCAGCCGCGGGACACTGGGGAGCTACGAGCAGTACTTC. Translating it yields CASSRGTLGSYEQYF.

V gene TRBV11-2 combines with J gene TRBJ2-7; TRBD1 matches 9 bases. CDR1 is SGHAT, CDR2 FQNNGV, per germline. CDR3 length: 18 amino acids. Unmatched junction bases numbered 12, after V lost 1 base and J lost 2 bases. CDR3 region: CASSLVGQGGPLPYEQYF. The DNA of the CDR3 is TGTGCCAGCAGCTTAGTGGGACAGGGCGGTCCCCTACCCTACGAGCAGTACTTC.

The rearrangement uses TRBV12-3 or TRBV12-4 and TRBJ2-1; no clear D gene. The CDR3 extends over 13 amino acids. Trimming removed 5 bases at V and 6 bases at J, with 11 bases between. The CDR3 protein is CASSTLNGNEQFF. DNA for the CDR3: TGTGCCAGCAGTACCTTAAACGGCAATGAGCAGTTCTTC.

This sequence joins TRBV4-2 and TRBJ1-5; D is ambiguous. The CDR3 has 15 amino acids. CDR1 is LGHNA and CDR2 is YNFKEQ in the germline V gene. Trimming pared 1 base from V and 0 bases from J, leaving 7 bases between. CDR3 sequence reads: CASSQAADSNQPQHF. The CDR3 DNA is TGTGCCAGCAGCCAAGCGGCAGATAGCAATCAGCCCCAGCATTTT.

The chain uses TRBV12-3 or TRBV12-4 and TRBJ1-2; the match to TRBD1 covers 9 bases. The V and J ends lost 3 bases and 4 bases, in that order; junction bases with no gene match: 6. The CDR3 has 15 amino acids. This chain's CDR3 is CASSFQGQGPYGYTF. The CDR3 nucleotides are TGTGCCAGCAGTTTTCAGGGACAGGGTCCCTATGGCTACACCTTC.

The chain links TRBV20-1 to TRBJ2-2; no definite D call. Per germline, CDR1 DFQATT and CDR2 SNEGSKA (reference sequence). V dropped 0 bases and J dropped 0 bases, with 17 bases sitting between them. The CDR3 runs to 18 residues. The CDR3 DNA follows: TGCAGTGCTAGAGATCTCAACAGTCCTCTTGCGAACACCGGGGAGCTGTTTTTT. It specifies CSARDLNSPLANTGELFF.

This clonotype was counted only a few times. The gene calls are TRBV5-1 and TRBJ1-4; tentatively, D is TRBD1 (5 bases). CDR1 and CDR2 (germline): SGHRS, YFSETQ. This CDR3 region has 15 residues. The germline V and J ends were trimmed by 4 bases and 6 bases, with 16 bases remaining between them. CDR3 nucleotide sequence: TGCGCCAGCAGCGCCGGTGGTCGCAGGGATGAAAAACTGTTTTTT. The encoded protein is CASSAGGRRDEKLFF.

This clonotype appeared many times. This chain connects TRBV7-2 to TRBJ2-3; D unresolved. The CDR3 length is 13 residues. The V gene lost 6 bases and the J gene lost 3 bases, with 10 bases spanning the gap. CDR1 SGHTA and CDR2 FQGNSA come from the germline V gene. The CDR3: CASSFPGTDTQYF. CDR3 sequence (DNA): TGTGCCAGCAGTTTTCCTGGGACAGATACGCAGTATTTT.

This clonotype was counted only a few times. This chain connects TRBV12-3 or TRBV12-4 to TRBJ1-3; D not resolved. This CDR3 contains 15 residues. V dropped 2 bases and J dropped 0 bases, with 8 bases sitting between them. This CDR3 is CASSLRAISGNTIYF. The CDR3 bases are TGTGCCAGCAGTTTACGAGCTATCTCTGGAAACACCATATATTTT.

This clonotype was seen more than once but under ten times. The gene calls are TRBV12-3 or TRBV12-4 and TRBJ2-7, with D unclear. The CDR3 extends over 14 amino acids. Trimming left V 5 bases short and J 0 bases short, with 11 bases between. CDR3 DNA sequence: TGTGCCAGCAGTCCTGAGAGGCTCTCCTACGAGCAGTACTTC. It encodes CASSPERLSYEQYF.

Only a few counts were recorded for this clonotype. V and J are TRBV6-5 and TRBJ2-7, with a tentative D call TRBD1 (6 bases). Germline V gives CDR1 MNHEY, CDR2 SVGAGI. Trimming cost V 0 bases and J 3 bases, with 12 bases left between them. The CDR3 sequence is 15 residues long. CDR3 nucleotide sequence: TGTGCCAGCAGTTACTCTTGGCAGGGGAACTACGAGCAGTACTTC. This codes for CASSYSWQGNYEQYF.

This clonotype was observed a few times. V is TRBV20-1 and J is TRBJ2-2, with 12 positions matching TRBD2. Trimming took 6 bases from V and 4 from J; bases not matched to a gene: 6. Per germline, CDR1 DFQATT and CDR2 SNEGSKA (reference sequence). The length of the CDR3 is 15 residues. The chain's CDR3 is CSARLAGAGTGELFF. The CDR3 DNA follows: TGCAGTGCAAGACTAGCGGGGGCGGGCACCGGGGAGCTGTTTTTT.